The 24 T cell receptor beta chains listed next were all sequenced from one sample in a study of blood T cell repertoires in COVID-19. The assay was immunoSEQ multiplex PCR, and TCRdb's table has in-frame clones only and misses some. The sample consists of around 6,400 clones, roughly 82% of them appearing once. Sequencing input: peripheral blood. The receptors derive from a human donor with active COVID-19. The donor label of this sample is uncertain.

The chain couples TRBV7-9 to TRBJ2-1; D call uncertain. Germline CDR1 SEHNR, CDR2 FQNEAQ (reference sequence). The CDR3 extends over 15 amino acids. V gave up 5 bases and J gave up 0 bases, with 11 bases separating them. The CDR3 nucleotides read TGTGCCAGCAGCGATACGCGGAGCTCCTACAATGAGCAGTTCTTC. Encoded protein: CASSDTRSSYNEQFF.

The chain is built from TRBV6-6 and TRBJ2-7; possible D gene TRBD1, 6 bases. The CDR3 has 14 residues. CDR1 MNHNY and CDR2 SVGAGI come from the germline V gene (reference sequence). Trimming left V 2 bases short and J 5 bases short, with 13 bases between. The CDR3 protein is CASSYARGYNEQYF. The CDR3 region has the DNA TGTGCCAGCAGTTACGCCAGGGGTTATAACGAGCAGTACTTC.

The V call is TRBV28, the J call TRBJ2-7; 8 nucleotides align to TRBD2. J lost 2 bases, V lost 8 bases, and 14 bases had no gene match. Germline CDR1 MDHEN, CDR2 SYDVKM. There are 16 residues in the CDR3. This CDR3 reads CASAAYRLALTYEQYF. In nucleotides, the CDR3 is TGTGCCAGCGCAGCCTACCGACTAGCGCTTACCTACGAGCAGTACTTC.

The V call is TRBV18, the J call TRBJ2-7; TRBD1 matches at 8 bases. Trimming removed 3 bases from V and 8 bases from J; junction bases left unmatched: 9. CDR1 and CDR2 (germline): KGHSH, LQKENI. CDR3 size: 14 residues. CDR3 amino acids: CASSPGTGSLKQYF. The CDR3, as DNA: TGTGCCAGCTCACCCGGGACAGGCTCCTTGAAGCAGTACTTC.

In its sample, this clone was seen a few times. The chain combines TRBV6-5 with TRBJ1-6, with TRBD1 identical over 8 bases. V lost 6 bases and J lost 7; bases outside the gene matches: 8. The CDR3 extends over 15 amino acids. Germline CDR1 MNHEY, CDR2 SVGAGI. The CDR3 coding sequence is TGTGCCAGCAGCACCAGGGGGCCCTGGAATTCACCCCTCCACTTT. Encoded protein: CASSTRGPWNSPLHF.

The chain has TRBV30 and TRBJ2-7; D is perhaps TRBD2 (6 bases). Germline V gene lookup returns CDR1 GTSNPN and CDR2 SVGIG (reference sequence). V gave up 2 bases and J gave up 4 bases, with 15 bases separating them. CDR3 size: 14 residues. The CDR3 loop is CAWSRLGGSYEQYF. The CDR3 DNA is TGTGCCTGGAGTAGACTCGGGGGTTCATACGAGCAGTACTTC.

CDR3 sequence (DNA): TGTGCCAGCAGCGTAGGAAACAGGGGCACTGAAGCTTTCTTT. This sequence encodes CASSVGNRGTEAFF. V and J are TRBV9 and TRBJ1-1; TRBD1 matches at 7 bases. Unmatched junction bases numbered 3, after V lost 0 bases and J lost 4 bases. Germline V lookup: CDR1 SGDLS, CDR2 YYNGEE. The CDR3 is 14 amino acids.

J is TRBJ1-5 and V is TRBV19; tentative D call: TRBD1 (6 bases). The germline V gene encodes CDR1 LNHDA and CDR2 SQIVND (reference sequence). The CDR3 is made up of 20 amino acids. Trimming shortened V by 1 base and J by 0 bases, and 22 bases separated the two germline ends. The CDR3 protein is CASSIGYRVGPPYSNQPQHF. The CDR3 nucleotides read TGTGCCAGTAGTATAGGATACAGGGTGGGGCCCCCTTATAGCAATCAGCCCCAGCATTTT.

The V gene is TRBV19, the J gene TRBJ1-1, with 8 bases lining up with TRBD1. With V trimmed by 3 bases and J by 0 bases, 6 bases remained unmatched. CDR3 size: 16 residues. Germline CDR1 LNHDA, CDR2 SQIVND (reference sequence). This CDR3 reads CASSMGTGPMNTEAFF. In nucleotides, the CDR3 is TGTGCCAGTAGTATGGGGACAGGACCAATGAACACTGAAGCTTTCTTT.

This clone was recorded a few times. The rearrangement uses TRBV3-1 (or the pseudogene TRBV3-2) and TRBJ2-2, with 9 bases matching TRBD2. The CDR3 contains 15 residues. Germline V gene sequence: CDR1 LGHDT, CDR2 YNNKEL (reference sequence). V lost 2 bases and J lost 4; bases outside the gene matches: 2. CDR3 loop: CASSQLAGITGELFF. CDR3 bases: TGTGCCAGCAGCCAACTAGCGGGGATCACCGGGGAGCTGTTTTTT.

The rearrangement uses TRBV4-2 and TRBJ2-1; 9 bases are shared with TRBD2. This CDR3 has 17 residues. Germline assignment: CDR1 LGHNA and CDR2 YNFKEQ. J gave up 4 bases and V 0 bases, and 7 bases lay outside the gene matches. The CDR3 bases are TGTGCCAGCAGCCAAGAGTTCTCTAGCGGGGCTTACAATGAGCAGTTCTTC. Amino acid sequence: CASSQEFSSGAYNEQFF.

The rearrangement links TRBV6-1 to TRBJ1-5; D unclear. Trimming took off 0 bases at V and 9 bases at J, with 12 bases between the two ends. This CDR3 contains 14 residues. Germline V gene data show CDR1 as MNHNS and CDR2 as SASEGT. In DNA form, the CDR3 reads TGTGCCAGCAGTGAAGCTGATGGCCCCCGGCCCCAGCATTTT. This sequence encodes CASSEADGPRPQHF.

The count of this clone is one. The rearrangement joins TRBV5-1 to TRBJ2-5; 13 bases are shared with TRBD2. J lost 1 base, V lost 0 bases, and 3 bases had no gene match. This CDR3 has 17 amino acids. Germline values: CDR1 SGHRS, CDR2 YFSETQ. The CDR3 is CASSLERLAGGQETQYF. The CDR3 nucleotides are TGCGCCAGCAGCTTGGAGCGACTAGCGGGGGGCCAAGAGACCCAGTACTTC.

The gene calls are TRBV3-1 (or the pseudogene TRBV3-2) and TRBJ2-4; D not resolved. The ends were cut back, 0 bases at V and 3 bases at J, with 6 bases in the middle. The CDR3 runs to 14 residues. Germline V lookup: CDR1 LGHDT, CDR2 YNNKEL (reference sequence). The CDR3 DNA sequence: TGTGCCAGCAGCCAAGAAGCCGTCAAAAACATTCAGTACTTC. It encodes CASSQEAVKNIQYF.

This rearrangement joins TRBV11-3 to TRBJ1-3; D ambiguous. In germline, CDR1 is SGHNT, CDR2 YENEEA. This CDR3 is built from 15 residues. V lost 6 bases and J 0 bases, leaving 12 bases between the germline ends. CDR3 residues: CASSRKHFSGNTIYF. The CDR3 nucleotides read TGTGCCAGCAGTCGAAAACATTTCTCTGGAAACACCATATATTTT.

The gene calls are TRBV6-2 or TRBV6-3 and TRBJ2-2, with unresolved D. The CDR3 is 14 residues long. The germline gives CDR1 MNHEY, CDR2 SVGEGT. Trimming removed 2 bases at V and 6 bases at J, with 10 bases between. This CDR3 reads CASSYDLRSGELFF. For the CDR3, the DNA is TGTGCCAGCAGTTACGACTTGCGATCCGGGGAGCTGTTTTTT.

This chain links TRBV5-8 with TRBJ2-3; weak D call: TRBD2 (6 bases). Deletions cut 6 bases from V and 0 bases from J, with 17 bases between. The CDR3 loop spans 16 amino acids. Germline assignment: CDR1 SGHTS and CDR2 YDEGEE. The CDR3 DNA reads as TGTGCCAGCAAATGGAGGGTGGACGATAGCACAGATACGCAGTATTTT. Amino acids: CASKWRVDDSTDTQYF.

The J gene is TRBJ2-7, the V gene TRBV25-1; TRBD1 matches 7 bases. The V gene's germline CDR1 is MGHDK and CDR2 SYGVNS. Losses at the gene ends were 7 bases for V and 6 bases for J; bases not matched to a gene: 9. The CDR3 is made up of 13 amino acids. The CDR3 here is CASKGAGTSEQYF. CDR3 coding DNA: TGTGCCAGCAAGGGGGCAGGGACCTCCGAGCAGTACTTC.

This chain uses TRBV13 with TRBJ2-3; TRBD2 aligns across 8 bases. V dropped 2 bases and J dropped 2; count of bases not matched to a gene: 12. Germline lookup yields CDR1 PRHDT and CDR2 FYEKMQ (reference sequence). This CDR3 is built from 18 residues. CDR3 coding DNA: TGTGCCAGCAGCTTAATAGGCACACTAGCGGAGAACACAGATACGCAGTATTTT. Encoded protein: CASSLIGTLAENTDTQYF.

V gene TRBV28 combines with J gene TRBJ1-2; 7 bases map to TRBD1. The CDR3 consists of 12 residues. V trimming: 6 bases; J trimming: 4 bases; junction bases outside the gene matches: 2. Per germline, CDR1 MDHEN and CDR2 SYDVKM. For the CDR3, the DNA is TGTGCCAGCAGGGACAGGCGCTATGGCTACACCTTC. This encodes CASRDRRYGYTF.

V and J are TRBV7-9 and TRBJ2-2; 8 bases line up with TRBD1. Trimming took 4 bases from V and 4 from J; bases not matched to a gene: 5. This CDR3 spans 15 amino acids. Germline V lookup: CDR1 SEHNR, CDR2 FQNEAQ (reference sequence). CDR3 sequence reads: CASSSETGATGELFF. CDR3 in DNA: TGTGCCAGCAGCTCCGAGACAGGGGCCACCGGGGAGCTGTTTTTT.

V and J are TRBV29-1 and TRBJ2-1; 9 bases are shared with TRBD2. Germline CDR1 is SQVTM and CDR2 is ANQGSEA. After removal of 2 bases from V and 15 bases from J, the junction contained 5 bases not matched to a gene. The CDR3 is 11 amino acids. The CDR3 nucleotides are TGCAGCGTTGAAATTAGCGGGAGTCTGTTCTTC. It codes for CSVEISGSLFF.

V gene TRBV28 combines with J gene TRBJ1-5; no definite D call. Trimming left V 5 bases short and J 3 bases short, with 5 bases between. The length of the CDR3 is 12 residues. From germline, CDR1 is MDHEN and CDR2 SYDVKM. The CDR3 DNA sequence: TGTGCCAGCAGTCTCCTCAATCAGCCCCAGCATTTT. Protein sequence: CASSLLNQPQHF.

The gene calls are TRBV7-2 and TRBJ1-3; D is undetermined. Germline assignment: CDR1 SGHTA and CDR2 FQGNSA. V gave up 1 base and J gave up 2 bases, with 9 bases separating them. The CDR3 has 15 residues. CDR3 region: CASSLGSVTGNTIYF. The DNA of the CDR3 is TGTGCCAGCAGCTTAGGCAGTGTCACTGGAAACACCATATATTTT.